Presented here are 9 T cell receptor beta chains from one specimen sequenced in a study of cytomegalovirus exposure and HLA in healthy donors. Primers included in the PCR were 60 Vbeta and 13 Jbeta primers. The protocol was immunoSEQ multiplex PCR, while the TCRdb copy is restricted to in-frame clones and leaves out a portion. This repertoire shows 120,000 or so clones, around four fifths found once; its top ten account for more than 3.5%. Source material: PBMCs. The receptors derive from a woman aged 40 to 50 in good health and CMV-seropositive.

This chain links TRBV27 with TRBJ2-5; 7 bases agree with TRBD1. Trimming removed 4 bases from V and 5 bases from J; junction bases left unmatched: 10. Germline V gene sequence: CDR1 MNHEY, CDR2 SMNVEV (reference sequence). The CDR3 loop spans 15 amino acids. CDR3 DNA sequence: TGTGCCAGCAGTTCGAGGACAGGAGTTTGGGAGACCCAGTACTTC. Translated: CASSSRTGVWETQYF.

The V gene is TRBV11-3, the J gene TRBJ2-1, with 10 bases matching TRBD2. CDR3 length: 14 amino acids. CDR1 is SGHNT and CDR2 is YENEEA in the germline V gene. The V and J ends lost 4 bases and 7 bases, in that order; junction bases with no gene match: 4. The CDR3 DNA sequence: TGTGCCAGCAGCTGGCTAGCGGGAGTAAATGAGCAGTTCTTC. Translation gives CASSWLAGVNEQFF. Combining the CDR3 with reference TRBV11-3 and TRBJ2-1 gives the whole variable domain EAGVVQSPRYKIIEKKQPVAFWCNPISGHNTLYWYLQNLGQGPELLIRYENEEAVDDSQLPKDRFSAERLKGVDSTLKIQPAELGDSAVYLCASSWLAGVNEQFFGPGTRLTVL.

This sequence joins TRBV5-1 and TRBJ2-2; D gene ambiguous. V dropped 4 bases and J dropped 6 bases, with 7 bases sitting between them. This CDR3 is built from 12 residues. Germline V lookup: CDR1 SGHRS, CDR2 YFSETQ. CDR3 DNA sequence: TGCGCCAGCAGCCTAACGTCCGGGGAGCTGTTTTTT. It is translated as CASSLTSGELFF.

A word on this clone: Germline is not matched at one junction end, which may reflect a read error. J is TRBJ2-2 and V is TRBV7-9, with D uncertain. CDR3 length: 14 residues. CDR1 SEHNR and CDR2 FQNEAQ come from the germline V gene (reference sequence). The CDR3 DNA follows: TGTTCCAGCAGCCCTGCTCTACTCACCGGGGAGCTGTTTTTT. Protein: CSSSPALLTGELFF.

This chain links TRBV4-2 with TRBJ2-7, with TRBD2 matching 12 bases. J lost 0 bases, V lost 3 bases, and 9 bases had no gene match. The CDR3 has 18 residues. The germline gives CDR1 LGHNA, CDR2 YNFKEQ. DNA of the CDR3: TGTGCCAGCAGCCACGGGACTAGCGGGCCCGGTTACTCCTACGAGCAGTACTTC. Protein: CASSHGTSGPGYSYEQYF.

This clone was counted a single time. CDR3: CATRGGERYNEQFF. DNA for the CDR3: TGTGCCACCCGGGGGGGGGAGCGCTACAATGAGCAGTTCTTC. The J gene is TRBJ2-1, the V gene TRBV10-3; 8 nucleotides match TRBD2. V lost 10 bases and J lost 3; bases outside the gene matches: 8. Looked up from germline, CDR1 is ENHRY and CDR2 is SYGVKD. There are 14 residues in the CDR3.

The chain couples TRBV9 to TRBJ1-5; the D is unclear. Germline V lookup: CDR1 SGDLS, CDR2 YYNGEE. CDR3 length equals 15 residues. V lost 0 bases, J lost 4 bases, and 11 bases lay in between. The CDR3 sequence is CASSVERDGNQPQHF. In nucleotides, the CDR3 is TGTGCCAGCAGCGTAGAGAGGGATGGGAATCAGCCCCAGCATTTT. Together with reference TRBV9 and TRBJ1-5, the CDR3 gives the full variable domain: DSGVTQTPKHLITATGQRVTLRCSPRSGDLSVYWYQQSLDQGLQFLIQYYNGEERAKGNILERFSAQQFPDLHSELNLSSLELGDSALYFCASSVERDGNQPQHFGDGTRLSIL.

This rearrangement joins TRBV6-1 to TRBJ2-1, with D perhaps TRBD2 (6 bases). Germline CDR1 is MNHNS and CDR2 is SASEGT. CDR3 length: 15 amino acids. The V end lost 1 base, the J end lost 9 bases, and 16 bases lay between the germline ends. The CDR3 DNA reads TGTGCCAGCAGTGAAGGTAGACCCGGAGCGGGTGAGCAGTTCTTC. Its translation is CASSEGRPGAGEQFF.

The chain employs TRBV13 and TRBJ2-7, with a possible D match to TRBD1 (6 bases). V was shortened by 2 bases and J by 6 bases, with 8 bases between the two germline ends. Germline assignment: CDR1 PRHDT and CDR2 FYEKMQ (reference sequence). CDR3 size: 12 residues. The CDR3 loop reads CASSLTGSEQYF. The DNA for the CDR3 is TGTGCCAGCAGCTTAACAGGGAGCGAGCAGTACTTC.